This T cell receptor beta chain was documented in a study of CD8+ T cells in alopecia areata. Study findings and constraints: When scalp samples are sequenced, resident alphabeta T cells of normal skin are also captured. Lesional scalp, notably in alopecia totalis/universalis, had clonality above that of normal scalp.

The sequencing template was cDNA reverse transcribed from extracted RNA. TCRdb's table, derived via immunoSEQ multiplex PCR, lists solely in-frame clones and lacks some. Of some 160,000 clones listed, roughly 58% were seen once; the top ten hold approximately 34%. This clone was counted only a few times. Its antigen is not identified. CDR1 is SQVTM and CDR2 is ANQGSEA in the germline V gene. This CDR3 is 14 amino acids long. Trimming took 6 bases from V and 3 from J; bases not matched to a gene: 8. Sorting of CD4+ and CD8+ T cells was performed on PBMCs. This receptor was identified in a human donor in good health. Sequencing used CD8+ T cells sorted from blood. The rearrangement links TRBV29-1 to TRBJ1-1, with 9 bases matching TRBD1. CDR3 residues: CSVQTGGPHTEAFF. The CDR3 region has the DNA TGCAGCGTACAGACAGGGGGGCCCCACACTGAAGCTTTCTTT. The full variable domain, rest sourced from reference TRBV29-1 and TRBJ1-1, is SAVISQKPSRDICQRGTSLTIQCQVDSQVTMMFWYRQQPGQSLTLIATANQGSEATYESGFVIDKFPISRPNLTFSTLTVSNMSPEDSSIYLCSVQTGGPHTEAFFGQGTRLTVV.